This TCR beta chain emerged from a study of regulatory T cells in long-lasting Graves disease. According to the study, TCR beta libraries were built with iRepertoire HTBI primers and CDR3-region Arm-PCR. A single record per CDR3 protein comes from TCRdb applying MiXCR to the multiplex PCR reads. The sample lists around 510,000 distinct CDR3 sequences, more than 20% seen once, with 7% to 9.5% in the top ten. Per the germline V gene, CDR1 is SNHLY and CDR2 is FYNNEI. This CDR3 spans 12 amino acids. V lost 8 bases to trimming and J lost 3 bases, with 7 bases between them. This clonotype was observed at least ten times. Stated time point: persistent/refractory GD, antithyroid drugs over 5 years with positive TRAb. Following extraction of RNA from PBMCs, that RNA was used to make the TCR library. American Thyroid Association guidelines defined how Graves' disease was diagnosed.

The material was peripheral blood mononuclear cells (PBMCs), obtained when the disease was refractory, from a patient treated with antithyroid drugs. The rearrangement joins TRBV2 to TRBJ2-2; D ambiguous. The sequence was collected from a female donor with Graves disease. The CDR3: CASGRDTGELFF. The CDR3 DNA follows: TGTGCCAGCGGTAGAGACACCGGGGAGCTGTTTTTT.